The clone carrying this T cell receptor (beta chain) was counted between two and nine times. Antigen specificity is unknown. The entry originates in a study of CD8+ T cells in alopecia areata. Findings and caveats of the study: Shared TCR sequences were less clear between patients than in mice, possibly partly from HLA diversity. Higher clonality and more expanded CD8+ clones appeared in lesional than normal scalp.

Alopecia areata patients provided lesional scalp punch biopsies and peripheral blood. Following RNA extraction, reverse transcription yielded cDNA that acted as the sequencing template. Sequencing was performed with immunoSEQ multiplex PCR; in TCRdb, only in-frame clones are kept and a portion is missing. The data contain about 91,000 clones, roughly 42% of them singletons. The CDR3 is 13 amino acids. Trimming took 7 bases from V and 1 from J, leaving 14 bases between them. Per germline, CDR1 SQVTM and CDR2 ANQGSEA. This TCR was recovered from a human donor with alopecia areata. The V gene is TRBV29-1, the J gene TRBJ2-7; TRBD1 is a possible D gene (7 bases). The sequenced sample was CD4+ T cells sorted from blood. CDR3 in amino acids: CSGKGGQSYEQYF. As DNA, the CDR3 is TGCAGCGGCAAGGGGGGACAGTCCTACGAGCAGTACTTC.